This T cell receptor (beta chain) appears in the sequencing data of a study of blood T cells in healthy people across ages (dated by TCRdb to the mid-2010s). Regarding the study in general: In model experiments, roughly one uniquely barcoded TCR beta cDNA molecule per two T cells was captured by template switching. The study measured age-related changes in TCR beta repertoire diversity using deep sequencing normalized with unique cDNA molecular identifiers. Donors were grouped into four age groups: young (average 16 years), middle-aged (under 40), aged (approximately 67) and long-lived (around 82). Donors of different ages were randomly distributed across sequencing lanes to avoid experimental bias. The study analyzed two additional independent replicas of 1 million unique cDNA reads from the same blood draw for two donors, one aged 18 to 30 and one aged 80 or older. General study outcomes and caveats: The CMV infection status of donors was not known, potentially confounding age-related changes in expanded clonotypes. There was a strong correlation between observed TCR beta diversity and the percentage of naive T cells measured by flow cytometry. As age increased, observed TCR beta diversity per million T cells dropped in a roughly linear way, and a significant reduction was already evident by age about 40. Estimates of total diversity from one million sequenced T cells were regarded as lower bounds and underestimates. Bulk unsorted PBMC profiling prevented conclusive comparison of naive and antigen-experienced compartments. Compared with the aged group, the long-lived group had more naive CD4+ T cells, fewer expanded clones and increased TCR diversity, suggesting age selection.

V sheds 7 bases and J sheds 0 bases, leaving 13 bases between their ends. Inclusive of the bounding cysteine and phenylalanine, the CDR3 is 13 residues long. The sequence is cut down to CDR3 DNA, 39 bases in frame from base 1. For CDR1 and CDR2, the germline V gene lists SQVTM and ANQGSEA. This clonotype has just a few counts. Its antigen is not yet known. No much larger clone exists at a distance of one base, and base qualities are not known. To prepare the library, 5' RACE was applied. Instrument on record: Illumina HiSeq 2500. The second PCR ran for roughly 7 to 12 cycles and used a J-beta primer mix along with a sample-barcoded 5' primer. A unique molecular identifier was introduced onto each TCR beta cDNA molecule by a template-switch 5' adaptor carrying 12 random nucleotides. Each sample yielded at least 3 million CDR3-containing paired-end reads. First-strand cDNA synthesis was performed from all RNA using the Mint cDNA synthesis kit, with priming by a TRBC-specific oligonucleotide. Following uracil-DNA glycosylase treatment, a first 18-cycle PCR with universal primers M1SS and BC2_uni_R was performed on all cDNA. The original methods were these. For normalization, 1 million high-quality reads, each with a distinct molecular identifier, were randomly selected from each sample. Reads with shared molecular identifiers were discarded instead of being binned into consensus sequences. CDR3 identification, clonotype clustering and error correction used MiTCR with a Q25 quality threshold and the strictest error-elimination algorithm. A nonparametric unseen species model with Euler transformation was used to estimate lower-bound total TCR beta diversity. TCRdb trimmed the raw reads at Q25, called clones with MiXCR and kept productive beta chains. Rows matching on CDR3 protein sequence are summarized as one entry with the most common DNA and genes. These V and J calls rely on TCRdb rather than the paper's analysis. The sample table contains about a million distinct CDR3 sequences; only one count was recorded for 51% of them. The ten largest account for about a fifth of the sample.

Donors were 30 to 45 systemically healthy Caucasian individuals from Russia aged roughly 6 to 95 years. Each donor gave ten milliliters of peripheral blood, drawn into EDTA-treated Vacutainer tubes. Ficoll-Paque density-gradient centrifugation was used to isolate PBMCs, with at least 7 million per sample. Total RNA, at least 5 micrograms per sample, was extracted from PBMCs with Trizol reagent. The percentages of naive CD45RAhigh/CD27high T cells were determined by flow cytometry on a PBMC aliquot from every donor. This clonotype was sampled from a woman in her fifties or sixties in good health. Sequenced input: blood. The chain couples TRBV29-1 to TRBJ2-7; no D gene call is confident. The DNA sequence is TGCAGCGCCCGTATACCGGGCTCCTACGAGCAGTACTTC. Its protein reads: CSARIPGSYEQYF.